The 15 T cell receptor beta chains below all came from one sample that was sequenced in a study of blood T cells in healthy people across ages. Primed by a sample-barcoded 5' primer and a J-beta primer mix, a second PCR proceeded for about 6 to 11 cycles. TCRdb independently ran MiXCR on the 5' RACE reads; one entry per CDR3 protein. The table has 1.5 million to 2 million distinct CDR3 sequences, just under 50% seen once. The sample comprised blood. Every receptor here comes from a woman aged 40 to 50 in good health.

This clonotype was recorded only once. This rearrangement joins TRBV27 to TRBJ2-5, with D perhaps matching TRBD1 (5 bases). The DNA matches TRBJ2-7 better at its end, which makes the J call doubtful. This CDR3 is built from 15 residues. Per germline, CDR1 MNHEY and CDR2 SMNVEV (reference sequence). CDR3 bases: TGTGCCAGCAGTTTAACTCCCATTGACAGCTACGAGCAGTACTTC. It translates to CASSLTPIDSYEQYF.

The chain couples TRBV27 to TRBJ2-1; tentative D call: TRBD2 (7 bases). Germline V gene data show CDR1 as MNHEY and CDR2 as SMNVEV (reference sequence). V lost 1 base and J lost 3, with 10 bases in between. This CDR3 comprises 15 residues. The CDR3 loop is CASSLYGGLYNEQFF. The CDR3 nucleotides read TGTGCCAGCAGTTTATACGGGGGGCTCTACAATGAGCAGTTCTTC.

Concerning this clonotype itself: Mismatch with germline at one junction end may stem from a read error. The chain couples TRBV5-1 to TRBJ2-3; no clear D gene. Germline V lookup: CDR1 SGHRS, CDR2 YFSETQ. The CDR3 loop spans 14 amino acids. The CDR3 DNA reads as TGCGCCAACAGCTCACCCGACAGCACAGATACGCAGTATTTT. Amino acids: CANSSPDSTDTQYF. The whole variable domain, filled in from reference TRBV5-1 and TRBJ2-3, reads KAGVTQTPRYLIKTRGQQVTLSCSPISGHRSVSWYQQTPGQGLQFLFEYFSETQRNKGNFPGRFSGRQFSNSRSEMNVSTLELGDSALYLCANSSPDSTDTQYFGPGTRLTVL.

The chain couples TRBV28 to TRBJ2-7; D tentatively reads TRBD1 or TRBD2 (5 bases each). The CDR3 has 11 residues. In germline, CDR1 is MDHEN, CDR2 SYDVKM. V was cut by 8 bases and J by 9 bases, with 14 bases left in between. The CDR3 DNA is TGTGCCAGCGTCCTTGGGGGAAGGCAGTACTTC. Residues: CASVLGGRQYF. Using reference TRBV28 and TRBJ2-7 for the parts outside the CDR3, the full variable domain is DVKVTQSSRYLVKRTGEKVFLECVQDMDHENMFWYRQDPGLGLRLIYFSYDVKMKEKGDIPEGYSVSREKKERFSLILESASTNQTSMYLCASVLGGRQYFGPGTRLTVT.

The gene calls are TRBV29-1 and TRBJ2-3; D perhaps matches TRBD1 (5 bases). Trimming left V 7 bases short and J 1 base short, with 12 bases between. The germline V gene encodes CDR1 SQVTM and CDR2 ANQGSEA. This CDR3 is built from 13 residues. This CDR3 is CSAESTGTDTQYF. The CDR3 nucleotides read TGCAGCGCAGAGTCGACAGGCACAGATACGCAGTATTTT.

The V call is TRBV27, the J call TRBJ2-3; TRBD1 might be the D (6 bases). Germline lookup yields CDR1 MNHEY and CDR2 SMNVEV (reference sequence). V lost 2 bases and J lost 4, with 10 bases in between. This CDR3 is built from 14 residues. CDR3 loop: CASSLSQGSDTQYF. The CDR3 DNA follows: TGTGCCAGCAGTTTAAGCCAGGGGTCAGATACGCAGTATTTT.

The chain recombines TRBV20-1 with TRBJ2-4, with D tentatively TRBD1 or TRBD2 (5 bases each). Gene TRBJ2-5 matches the end of the DNA better, so the J call may be wrong. Germline CDR1 DFQATT, CDR2 SNEGSKA (reference sequence). This CDR3 comprises 14 residues. Here the CDR3 DNA reads TGCAGTGCTAGTACTGGGGGAAGAGGGGAGACCCAGTACTTC. This codes for CSASTGGRGETQYF.

This clonotype was seen a single time. This rearrangement joins TRBV19 to TRBJ1-1, with D possibly matching TRBD1 (5 bases). Trimming pared 10 bases from V and 4 bases from J, leaving 16 bases between. This CDR3 has 13 amino acids. From germline, CDR1 is LNHDA and CDR2 SQIVND (reference sequence). CDR3 nucleotides: TGTGCCACCACCCTTAGGGGCCTCACTGAAGCTTTCTTT. Translation: CATTLRGLTEAFF.

V usage is TRBV6-2 or TRBV6-3 and J usage is TRBJ1-1; maybe TRBD1 (6 bases). CDR3 length: 16 residues. V was cut by 6 bases and J by 0 bases, with 17 bases left in between. Germline V gene sequence: CDR1 MNHEY, CDR2 SVGEGT. The CDR3 region has the DNA TGTGCCAGCAGACCGAAACCGGGACAAATGAACACTGAAGCTTTCTTT. It specifies CASRPKPGQMNTEAFF.

The chain links TRBV7-3 to TRBJ2-1; 7 nucleotides match TRBD1. The V and J ends lost 2 bases and 1 base, in that order; junction bases with no gene match: 8. The germline gives CDR1 SGHTA, CDR2 FQGTGA. The CDR3 has 17 residues. CDR3 amino acids: CASSLGTALRSYNEQFF. CDR3 coding DNA: TGTGCCAGCAGCTTAGGGACAGCCCTTAGATCCTACAATGAGCAGTTCTTC.

This clonotype was observed a few times. This chain joins TRBV12-5 and TRBJ2-7; 11 bases align to TRBD1. The J call is in doubt because the DNA end fits TRBJ2-5 better. The CDR3 is made up of 15 amino acids. Germline CDR1 is LGHNT and CDR2 is FRNRAP. CDR3 coding DNA: TGTGCTAGTGGTCAAGCCGGGACAGGGGGAGAGACCCAGTACTTC. Encoded protein: CASGQAGTGGETQYF.

The chain recombines TRBV4-3 with TRBJ2-1; TRBD1 matches 8 bases. The V gene's germline CDR1 is LGHNA and CDR2 YSLEER. V dropped 1 base and J dropped 13; count of bases not matched to a gene: 15. CDR3 length: 16 residues. CDR3 sequence reads: CASSQGPGQGSKTQFF. In DNA, the CDR3 is TGCGCCAGCAGCCAAGGCCCCGGACAGGGATCAAAGACCCAGTTCTTC.

This clonotype occurred many times. The CDR3 coding sequence is TGTGCCAGCAGTTTAGCCCCAGGGGGCAATCAGCCCCAGCATTTT. Its protein is CASSLAPGGNQPQHF. The chain combines TRBV12-3 or TRBV12-4 with TRBJ1-5; D is possibly TRBD1 (6 bases). V was cut by 0 bases and J by 2 bases, with 8 bases left in between. The CDR3 has 15 residues.

The V call is TRBV7-9, the J call TRBJ2-7; D may be TRBD2 (5 bases). The V gene's germline CDR1 is SEHNR and CDR2 FQNEAQ (reference sequence). The CDR3 runs to 13 residues. The V end lost 8 bases, the J end lost 1 base, and 12 bases lay between the germline ends. DNA for the CDR3: TGTGCCAGCCGCAAAGGGAGATCCTACGAGCAGTACTTC. Its translation is CASRKGRSYEQYF.

This chain uses TRBV20-1 with TRBJ2-5; D might be TRBD1 (5 bases). The CDR3 has 14 amino acids. Germline lookup yields CDR1 DFQATT and CDR2 SNEGSKA (reference sequence). V lost 0 bases and J lost 3, with 11 bases in between. The CDR3, as DNA: TGCAGTGCTAGAGATCTATTCAGGGAAGAGACCCAGTACTTC. Its translation is CSARDLFREETQYF.